Each of the 17 T cell receptor beta chains below was sequenced from the same sample in a study of blood T cell repertoires in COVID-19. Repertoires were generated with immunoSEQ multiplex PCR, while TCRdb's copy carries only in-frame clones and drops some. The profile covers about 250,000 clones, with about 80% appearing a single time and 7.5% to 10% taken by the ten largest. Sequencing was performed on peripheral blood. Receptors originate from a man of 80 years or more with acute or convalescent COVID-19.

The chain joins TRBV2 to TRBJ1-2, with TRBD1 as a possible D gene (6 bases). Germline CDR1 and CDR2: SNHLY and FYNNEI. Trimming shortened V by 7 bases and J by 12 bases, and 21 bases separated the two germline ends. The CDR3 runs 13 residues. The CDR3 reads CASKQRSLGGDTF. The CDR3 DNA sequence: TGTGCCAGCAAGCAAAGGTCCCTTGGGGGCGACACCTTC.

This clone was picked up a small number of times. This rearrangement joins TRBV3-1 (or the pseudogene TRBV3-2) to TRBJ2-7; D is unclear. Germline loops: CDR1 LGHDT, CDR2 YNNKEL (reference sequence). This CDR3 has 13 amino acids. Trimming removed 1 base at V and 3 bases at J, with 7 bases between. The DNA for the CDR3 is TGTGCCAGCAGCCAAGCACTATACTACGAGCAGTACTTC. Encoded protein: CASSQALYYEQYF.

The gene calls are TRBV3-1 (or the pseudogene TRBV3-2) and TRBJ1-5; D call uncertain. V was trimmed by 4 bases and J by 3 bases, leaving 7 bases between them. The V gene's germline CDR1 is LGHDT and CDR2 YNNKEL (reference sequence). CDR3 length equals 13 residues. Here the CDR3 reads CASSPSHNQPQHF. The CDR3 DNA is TGTGCCAGCAGCCCAAGCCACAATCAGCCCCAGCATTTT.

The chain is built from TRBV6-5 and TRBJ1-2, with 7 bases identical to TRBD1. The V gene's germline CDR1 is MNHEY and CDR2 SVGAGI. The CDR3 loop spans 13 amino acids. Losses at the gene ends were 6 bases for V and 4 bases for J; bases not matched to a gene: 5. The CDR3 nucleotides read TGTGCCAGCAGCAAGACAGGGATCTATGGCTACACCTTC. This gives the protein CASSKTGIYGYTF.

This chain joins TRBV12-3 or TRBV12-4 and TRBJ1-1, with no clear D. The V end lost 7 bases, the J end lost 9 bases, and 18 bases lay between the germline ends. The CDR3 contains 13 residues. The CDR3 DNA is TGTGCCAGCACTCCCGGGAACGGGCCCCAAGCTTTCTTT. It yields the protein CASTPGNGPQAFF.

This sequence joins TRBV25-1 and TRBJ2-7; D perhaps matches TRBD1 (6 bases). Germline CDR1 reads MGHDK; CDR2 reads SYGVNS. The germline V and J ends were trimmed by 10 bases and 4 bases, with 17 bases remaining between them. The CDR3 extends over 13 amino acids. The CDR3 sequence is CATNPGQKYEQYF. As DNA, the CDR3 is TGTGCCACCAACCCGGGACAAAAGTACGAGCAGTACTTC.

The CDR3 region is CASRSGVLSNQPQHF. The CDR3 DNA is TGTGCCAGCAGATCCGGGGTGCTTAGCAATCAGCCCCAGCATTTT. The chain has TRBV27 and TRBJ1-5; D is unresolved. V dropped 6 bases and J dropped 0 bases, with 12 bases sitting between them. Germline CDR1 reads MNHEY; CDR2 reads SMNVEV (reference sequence). The length of the CDR3 is 15 residues.

The count of this clone is one. The gene calls are TRBV5-6 and TRBJ1-2; D gene ambiguous. CDR3 length: 15 amino acids. Germline V gives CDR1 SGHDT, CDR2 YYEEEE. V was clipped by 4 bases and J by 1 base, with 14 bases between them. The CDR3 nucleotides read TGTGCCAGCAGCAGACTACAAGGATATAACTATGGCTACACCTTC. Translating it yields CASSRLQGYNYGYTF. The whole variable domain, remainder taken from reference TRBV5-6 and TRBJ1-2, is DAGVTQSPTHLIKTRGQQVTLRCSPKSGHDTVSWYQQALGQGPQFIFQYYEEEERQRGNFPDRFSGHQFPNYSSELNVNALLLGDSALYLCASSRLQGYNYGYTFGSGTRLTVV.

The J gene is TRBJ1-1, the V gene TRBV7-9; TRBD1 matches 9 bases. Germline V gene sequence: CDR1 SEHNR, CDR2 FQNEAQ (reference sequence). V was clipped by 5 bases and J by 6 bases; unmatched bases: 4. The CDR3 covers 13 residues. CDR3 nucleotides: TGTGCCAGCAGCGCGCGGGACAGGGCTGAAGCTTTCTTT. Translating it yields CASSARDRAEAFF.

The rearrangement joins TRBV30 to TRBJ1-2; 7 bases line up with TRBD1. Germline assignment: CDR1 GTSNPN and CDR2 SVGIG (reference sequence). This CDR3 comprises 13 residues. The ends lost 4 bases at V and 2 bases at J; junction bases unmatched: 4. CDR3 coding DNA: TGTGCCTGGACCGACAGGGTAAACTATGGCTACACCTTC. Residues: CAWTDRVNYGYTF.

The V and J genes are TRBV18 and TRBJ1-2; D remains ambiguous. Trimming took off 4 bases at V and 10 bases at J, with 19 bases between the two ends. Looked up from germline, CDR1 is KGHSH and CDR2 is LQKENI. CDR3 length: 14 residues. CDR3 sequence reads: CASSLIDGELDYTF. The CDR3 DNA reads TGTGCCAGCTCACTGATAGACGGAGAGCTCGACTACACCTTC.

The chain is built from TRBV6-5 and TRBJ2-3, with D maybe TRBD2 (6 bases). This CDR3 has 15 residues. Deletions cut 7 bases from V and 0 bases from J, with 14 bases between. CDR1 is MNHEY, CDR2 SVGAGI, per germline. The CDR3 is CASKSTEGSTDTQYF. The CDR3 DNA sequence: TGTGCCAGCAAGTCTACGGAGGGTAGCACAGATACGCAGTATTTT.

V gene TRBV30 combines with J gene TRBJ1-2; D gene unclear. Germline lookup yields CDR1 GTSNPN and CDR2 SVGIG (reference sequence). This CDR3 is 12 amino acids long. The ends were cut back, 3 bases at V and 5 bases at J, with 10 bases in the middle. The chain's CDR3 is CAWRFGSYGYTF. The DNA for the CDR3 is TGTGCCTGGAGATTTGGCAGTTATGGCTACACCTTC.

CDR3 sequence: CASSAYSRDVPYGYTF. In DNA, the CDR3 is TGTGCCAGCAGCGCATACTCCCGGGATGTCCCCTATGGCTACACCTTC. The chain uses TRBV4-2 and TRBJ1-2; the D is unclear. Trimming stripped 5 bases from V and 4 bases from J, with 20 bases between. The CDR3 extends over 16 amino acids. In germline, CDR1 is LGHNA, CDR2 YNFKEQ.

This chain links TRBV24-1 with TRBJ1-5, with 8 nucleotides matching TRBD1. CDR3 size: 15 residues. V lost 5 bases to trimming and J lost 1 base; unmatched junction nucleotides: 3. Germline CDR1 and CDR2: KGHDR and SFDVKD. Written as DNA, the CDR3 is TGTGCCACCAGTGGTCGACAGGGGAGCAATCAGCCCCAGCATTTT. Translation: CATSGRQGSNQPQHF.

V gene TRBV11-2 combines with J gene TRBJ2-6, with D uncertain. Germline V gene lookup returns CDR1 SGHAT and CDR2 FQNNGV. This CDR3 is built from 15 residues. Trimming stripped 5 bases from V and 0 bases from J, with 8 bases between. CDR3 sequence (DNA): TGTGCCAGCAGCGCCGGGTCCTCTGGGGCCAACGTCCTGACTTTC. Amino acids: CASSAGSSGANVLTF.

The V and J genes are TRBV21-1 and TRBJ2-3; TRBD1, the table's D call, was not compared with the DNA. TRBV21-1 is a recognized pseudogene. This CDR3 comprises 19 residues. CDR3 nucleotides: TGTGCCAGCAGCAAAGCCGCCGCTAGGGGGATCGCTGGTACAGATACGCAGTATTTT. Protein product: CASSKAAARGIAGTDTQYF.